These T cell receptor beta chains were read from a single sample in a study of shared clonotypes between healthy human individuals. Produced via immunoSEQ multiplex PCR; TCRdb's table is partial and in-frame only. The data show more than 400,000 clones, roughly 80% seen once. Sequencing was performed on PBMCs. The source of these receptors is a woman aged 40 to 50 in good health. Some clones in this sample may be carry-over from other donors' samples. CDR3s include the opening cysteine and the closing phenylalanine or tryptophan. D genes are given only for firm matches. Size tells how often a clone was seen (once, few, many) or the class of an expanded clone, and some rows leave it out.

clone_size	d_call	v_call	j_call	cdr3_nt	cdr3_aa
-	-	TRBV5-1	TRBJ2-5	TGCGCCAGCAGCTTCCCTAGTAGTAAGACCCAGTACTTC	CASSFPSSKTQYF
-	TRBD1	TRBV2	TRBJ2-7	TGTGCCAGCACCAGGGACAGGGTTTGGGACGAGCAGTACTTC	CASTRDRVWDEQYF
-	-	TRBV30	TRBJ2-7	TGTGCCAGTCGGGATTATTCCTACGAGCAGTACTTC	CASRDYSYEQYF
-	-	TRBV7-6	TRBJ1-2	TGTGCCAGCAGCTTAGGAGCTGGGGACCTAGGCTACACCTTC	CASSLGAGDLGYTF
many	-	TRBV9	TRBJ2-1	TGTGCCAGCAGCGTAGGGGGCGGGATCTACAATGAGCAGTTCTTC	CASSVGGGIYNEQFF
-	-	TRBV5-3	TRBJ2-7	TGTGCCAGAAGCTTGGAACGGTACCATGCATACGAGCAGTACTTC	CARSLERYHAYEQYF
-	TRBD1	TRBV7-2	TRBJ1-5	TGTGCCAGCAGCCTCAACAGGGGAGATCAGCCCCAGCATTTT	CASSLNRGDQPQHF
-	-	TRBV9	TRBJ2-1	TGTGCCAGCAGCGACCCCCACTCCGACAATGAGCAGTTCTTC	CASSDPHSDNEQFF
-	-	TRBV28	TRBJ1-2	TGTGCCAGCAGCCGACAGCAGCTTGGGGTTGGCTACACCTTC	CASSRQQLGVGYTF
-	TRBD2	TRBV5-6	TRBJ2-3	TGTGCCAGCAGCCGGACGAAGCGGGAAGCCGTTGAAGAGTATTTT	CASSRTKREAVEEYF
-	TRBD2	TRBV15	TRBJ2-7	TGTGCCACCAGCACCCGAGCGGGGCTCCCGACGGAGCAGTACTTC	CATSTRAGLPTEQYF